This entry features one T cell receptor (beta chain) sequence. These data are taken from a study of blood T cell repertoires in COVID-19. The overall study: Spain, Italy and the United States supplied samples that represented acute and convalescent COVID-19.

Germline V gene lookup returns CDR1 SGHAT and CDR2 FQNNGV. V was clipped by 5 bases and J by 5 bases; unmatched bases: 9. The CDR3 spans 15 residues. Measured with immunoSEQ multiplex PCR; TCRdb has only the in-frame clones, and not every one. This sample has 300,000 to 400,000 clones, with more than 75% found just once. The sequenced material came from peripheral blood. This TCR was sampled from a woman aged 50 to 65 who had recovered from COVID-19. This chain connects TRBV11-2 to TRBJ2-1; 7 bases line up with TRBD1. CDR3 sequence reads: CASSLKTGNNNEQFF. CDR3 DNA sequence: TGTGCCAGCAGCCTTAAGACAGGGAACAACAATGAGCAGTTCTTC.